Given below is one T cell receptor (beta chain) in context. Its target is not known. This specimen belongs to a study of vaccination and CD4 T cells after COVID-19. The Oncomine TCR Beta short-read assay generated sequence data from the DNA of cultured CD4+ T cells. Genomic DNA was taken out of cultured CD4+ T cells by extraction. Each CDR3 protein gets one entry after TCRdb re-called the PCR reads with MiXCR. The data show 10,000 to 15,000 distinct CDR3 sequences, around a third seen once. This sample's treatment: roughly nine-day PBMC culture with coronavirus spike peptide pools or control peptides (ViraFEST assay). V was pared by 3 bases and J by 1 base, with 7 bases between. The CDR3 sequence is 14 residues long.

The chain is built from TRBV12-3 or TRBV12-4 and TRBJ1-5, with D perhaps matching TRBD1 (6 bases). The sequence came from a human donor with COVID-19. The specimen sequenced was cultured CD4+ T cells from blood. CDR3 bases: TGTGCCAGCAGTTTTGGGGGCAGCAATCAGCCCCAGCATTTT. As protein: CASSFGGSNQPQHF.